The 10 T cell receptor beta chains listed next were all sequenced from one sample in a study of blood T cell repertoires in COVID-19. Assay used: immunoSEQ multiplex PCR; TCRdb lists only in-frame clones, some missing. The repertoire includes 90,000 or so clones, approximately 80% of them detected once, and 20% to 30% sits in the top ten. Sequencing was done on a sample of peripheral blood. These receptor sequences come from a man in his sixties with acute or convalescent COVID-19.

This clone was recorded a few times. The rearrangement uses TRBV7-2 and TRBJ1-1; D is unclear. Per the germline V gene, CDR1 is SGHTA and CDR2 is FQGNSA. This CDR3 region has 15 residues. V dropped 5 bases and J dropped 7 bases, with 20 bases sitting between them. CDR3 in amino acids: CASSPTRLGVNEAFF. In DNA, the CDR3 is TGTGCCAGCAGCCCGACAAGGCTTGGCGTCAATGAAGCTTTCTTT.

The J gene is TRBJ1-1, the V gene TRBV18, with 8 bases matching TRBD1. J gave up 10 bases and V 5 bases, and 9 bases lay outside the gene matches. The CDR3 runs 13 residues. From germline, CDR1 is KGHSH and CDR2 LQKENI. CDR3 in DNA: TGTGCCAGCTCAGGGGAGCGACAGGGGAGAGCTTTCTTT. Its protein product is CASSGERQGRAFF. Together with reference TRBV18 and TRBJ1-1, the CDR3 gives the full variable domain: NAGVMQNPRHLVRRRGQEARLRCSPMKGHSHVYWYRQLPEEGLKFMVYLQKENIIDESGMPKERFSAEFPKEGPSILRIQQVVRGDSAAYFCASSGERQGRAFFGQGTRLTVV.

The chain combines TRBV27 with TRBJ1-4; D remains ambiguous. There are 16 residues in the CDR3. CDR1 MNHEY and CDR2 SMNVEV come from the germline V gene (reference sequence). Trimming took 2 bases from V and 0 from J, leaving 10 bases between them. CDR3 nucleotides: TGTGCCAGCAGTTTAGACATATTGACAACTAATGAAAAACTGTTTTTT. Its protein product is CASSLDILTTNEKLFF.

The chain carries TRBV6-1 and TRBJ2-4; TRBD2 agrees at 9 bases. The CDR3 has 19 amino acids. V dropped 0 bases and J dropped 0; count of bases not matched to a gene: 9. The germline CDR1 and CDR2 sequences are MNHNS and SASEGT. The CDR3 nucleotides read TGTGCCAGCAGTGAAGCAAGCGGGGGGACAGACTTAGCCAAAAACATTCAGTACTTC. The encoded protein is CASSEASGGTDLAKNIQYF.

The chain joins TRBV7-3 to TRBJ2-5; the match to TRBD2 covers 8 bases. The CDR3 runs to 15 residues. Germline V CDR1 and CDR2: SGHTA, FQGTGA. Trimming at V came to 5 bases and at J to 5 bases, leaving 10 bases not matched to a gene. In DNA, the CDR3 is TGTGCCAGCAGCCTCACCGGGACTAGTGGGGAGACCCAGTACTTC. It yields the protein CASSLTGTSGETQYF.

V is TRBV11-1 and J is TRBJ2-3, with D possibly matching TRBD2 (7 bases). The CDR3 has 14 residues. The germline CDR1 and CDR2 sequences are SGHAT and FQDESV (reference sequence). The V end was cut by 5 bases, the J end by 3 bases, with 12 bases between. The CDR3 spells CASSRGGSTDTQYF. The DNA for the CDR3 is TGTGCCAGCAGCAGGGGGGGATCGACAGATACGCAGTATTTT.

This rearrangement joins TRBV27 to TRBJ2-1; possible D gene TRBD2, 5 bases. This CDR3 spans 15 amino acids. V dropped 6 bases and J dropped 2 bases, with 14 bases sitting between them. Looked up from germline, CDR1 is MNHEY and CDR2 is SMNVEV (reference sequence). The CDR3 reads CASRVGGPTYNEQFF. The DNA for the CDR3 is TGTGCCAGCAGGGTTGGAGGTCCCACCTACAATGAGCAGTTCTTC.

Comment on this clone: Germline and junction disagree at one end, which may indicate a read error. The rearrangement links TRBV7-7 to TRBJ2-3, with TRBD2 matching over 7 bases. There are 15 residues in the CDR3. CDR1 is SSHAT, CDR2 FNYEAQ, per germline (reference sequence). CDR3 sequence: CASSLAGTRTDTQYF. CDR3 DNA sequence: TGTGCTAGCAGCTTAGCGGGCACCCGCACAGATACGCAGTATTTT.

This rearrangement joins TRBV7-6 to TRBJ2-3, with no clear D. CDR3 length: 15 amino acids. Trimming left V 4 bases short and J 0 bases short, with 11 bases between. CDR1 and CDR2 from the germline V gene are SGHVS and FNYEAQ. Here the CDR3 reads CASSSFETSTDTQYF. The CDR3 coding sequence is TGTGCCAGCAGCTCTTTCGAAACTAGCACAGATACGCAGTATTTT.

The chain links TRBV7-2 to TRBJ2-4; a weak D match, TRBD1 (5 bases). Germline CDR1 and CDR2: SGHTA and FQGNSA. V was cut by 1 base and J by 1 base, with 11 bases left in between. The CDR3 consists of 16 residues. As DNA, the CDR3 is TGTGCCAGCAGCTTAGGTCAGGGTATCGCCAAAAACATTCAGTACTTC. The encoded protein is CASSLGQGIAKNIQYF. Together with reference TRBV7-2 and TRBJ2-4, the CDR3 gives the full variable domain: GAGVSQSPSNKVTEKGKDVELRCDPISGHTALYWYRQSLGQGLEFLIYFQGNSAPDKSGLPSDRFSAERTGGSVSTLTIQRTQQEDSAVYLCASSLGQGIAKNIQYFGAGTRLSVL.